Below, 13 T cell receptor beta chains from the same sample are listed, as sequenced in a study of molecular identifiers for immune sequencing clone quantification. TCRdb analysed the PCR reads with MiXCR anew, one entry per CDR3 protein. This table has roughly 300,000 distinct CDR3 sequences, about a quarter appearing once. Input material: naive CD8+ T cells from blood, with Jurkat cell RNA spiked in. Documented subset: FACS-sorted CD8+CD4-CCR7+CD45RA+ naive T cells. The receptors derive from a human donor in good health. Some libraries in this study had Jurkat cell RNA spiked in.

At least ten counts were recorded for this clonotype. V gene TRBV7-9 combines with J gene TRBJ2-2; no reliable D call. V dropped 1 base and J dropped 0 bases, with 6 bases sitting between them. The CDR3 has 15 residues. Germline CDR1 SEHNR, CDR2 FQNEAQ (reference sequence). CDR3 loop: CASSLGPANTGELFF. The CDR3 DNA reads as TGTGCCAGCAGCTTAGGCCCGGCGAACACCGGGGAGCTGTTTTTT.

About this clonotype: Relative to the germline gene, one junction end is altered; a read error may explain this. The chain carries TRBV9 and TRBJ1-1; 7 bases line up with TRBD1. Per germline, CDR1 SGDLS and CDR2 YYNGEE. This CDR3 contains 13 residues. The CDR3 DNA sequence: TGTGCCAGCAGCGTAGTGACGGGGACAGAAGCTTCCTTT. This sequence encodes CASSVVTGTEASF.

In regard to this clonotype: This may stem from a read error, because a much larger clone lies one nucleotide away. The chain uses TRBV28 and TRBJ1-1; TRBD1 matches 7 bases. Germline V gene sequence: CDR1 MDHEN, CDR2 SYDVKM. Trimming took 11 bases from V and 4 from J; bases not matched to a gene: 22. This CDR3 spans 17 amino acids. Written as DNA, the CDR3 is TGTGCCCGCAACTACGATCCAGTACAGGGGATGAGCACTGAAGCTTTCTTT. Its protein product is CARNYDPVQGMSTEAFF.

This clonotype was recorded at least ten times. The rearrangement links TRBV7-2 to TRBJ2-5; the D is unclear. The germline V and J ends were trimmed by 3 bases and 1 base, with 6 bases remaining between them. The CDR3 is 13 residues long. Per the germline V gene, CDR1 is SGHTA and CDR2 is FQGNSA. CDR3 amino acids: CASSFPIQETQYF. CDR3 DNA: TGTGCCAGCAGCTTCCCCATCCAAGAGACCCAGTACTTC.

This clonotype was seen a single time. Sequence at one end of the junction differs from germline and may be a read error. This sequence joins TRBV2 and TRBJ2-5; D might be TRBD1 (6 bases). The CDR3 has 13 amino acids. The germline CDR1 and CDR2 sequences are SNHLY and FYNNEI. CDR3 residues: CASRAGVQETKYF. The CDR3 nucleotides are TGTGCCAGCAGGGCAGGGGTTCAAGAGACCAAGTACTTC.

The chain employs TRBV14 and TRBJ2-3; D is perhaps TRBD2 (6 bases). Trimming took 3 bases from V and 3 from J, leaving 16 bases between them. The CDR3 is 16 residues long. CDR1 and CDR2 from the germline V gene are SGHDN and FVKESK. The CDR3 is CASSQVRTAGTDTQYF. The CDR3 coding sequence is TGTGCCAGCAGCCAGGTGCGCACTGCGGGGACAGATACGCAGTATTTT. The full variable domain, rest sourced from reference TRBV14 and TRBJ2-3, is EAGVTQFPSHSVIEKGQTVTLRCDPISGHDNLYWYRRVMGKEIKFLLHFVKESKQDESGMPNNRFLAERTGGTYSTLKVQPAELEDSGVYFCASSQVRTAGTDTQYFGPGTRLTVL.

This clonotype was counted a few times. CDR3 coding DNA: TGTGCCAGCAGCTCCGCAGGGACAGCCGGCAATGAGCAGTTCTTC. It yields the protein CASSSAGTAGNEQFF. This chain uses TRBV7-2 with TRBJ2-1; 7 bases map to TRBD1. The CDR3 covers 15 residues. J lost 6 bases, V lost 4 bases, and 9 bases had no gene match. Germline-derived CDR1 and CDR2 are SGHTA and FQGNSA.

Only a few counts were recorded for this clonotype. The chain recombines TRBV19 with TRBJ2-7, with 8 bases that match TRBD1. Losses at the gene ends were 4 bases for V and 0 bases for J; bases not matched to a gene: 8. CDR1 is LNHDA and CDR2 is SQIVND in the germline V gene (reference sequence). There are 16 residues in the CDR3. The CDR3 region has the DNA TGTGCCAGTAGTAGCAGACAGGGGCCCTACTCCTACGAGCAGTACTTC. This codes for CASSSRQGPYSYEQYF.

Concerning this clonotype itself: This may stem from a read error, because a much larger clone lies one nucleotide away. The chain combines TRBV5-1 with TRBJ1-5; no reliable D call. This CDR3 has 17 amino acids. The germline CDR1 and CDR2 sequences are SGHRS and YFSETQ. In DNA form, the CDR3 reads TGCGCCAGCAGCTTGGTAGAGGCTGGGCGGAGCAATCAGTCCCAGCATTTT. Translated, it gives CASSLVEAGRSNQSQHF.

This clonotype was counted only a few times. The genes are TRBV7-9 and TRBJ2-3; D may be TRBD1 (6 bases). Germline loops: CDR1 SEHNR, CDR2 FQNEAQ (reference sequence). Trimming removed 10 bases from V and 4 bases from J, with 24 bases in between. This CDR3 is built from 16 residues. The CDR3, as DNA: TGTGCCACTGTTGGGGACACAGCACGGAGCGCAGATACGCAGTATTTT. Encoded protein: CATVGDTARSADTQYF. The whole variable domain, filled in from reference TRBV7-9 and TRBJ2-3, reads DTGVSQNPRHKITKRGQNVTFRCDPISEHNRLYWYRQTLGQGPEFLTYFQNEAQLEKSRLLSDRFSAERPKGSFSTLEIQRTEQGDSAMYLCATVGDTARSADTQYFGPGTRLTVL.

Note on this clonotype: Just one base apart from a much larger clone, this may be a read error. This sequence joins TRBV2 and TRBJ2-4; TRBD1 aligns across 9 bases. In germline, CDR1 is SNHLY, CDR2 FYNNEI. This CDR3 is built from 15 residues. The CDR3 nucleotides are TGTGCCTGCAGTGTAGACAGGGGGGCCAAAAACATTCAGTACTTC. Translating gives CACSVDRGAKNIQYF. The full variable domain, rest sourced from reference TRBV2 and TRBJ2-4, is EPEVTQTPSHQVTQMGQEVILRCVPISNHLYFYWYRQILGQKVEFLVSFYNNEISEKSEIFDDQFSVERPDGSNFTLKIRSTKLEDSAMYFCACSVDRGAKNIQYFGAGTRLSVL.

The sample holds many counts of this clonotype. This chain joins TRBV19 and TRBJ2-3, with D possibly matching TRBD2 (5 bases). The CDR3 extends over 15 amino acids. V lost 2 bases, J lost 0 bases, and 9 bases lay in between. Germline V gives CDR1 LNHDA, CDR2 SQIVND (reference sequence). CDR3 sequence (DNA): TGTGCCAGTAGTATAAGAGCGGTTAGCACAGATACGCAGTATTTT. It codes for CASSIRAVSTDTQYF.

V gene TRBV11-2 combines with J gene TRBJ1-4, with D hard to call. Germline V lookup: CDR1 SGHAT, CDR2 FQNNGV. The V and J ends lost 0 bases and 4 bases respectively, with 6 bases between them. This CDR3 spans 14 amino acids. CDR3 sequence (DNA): TGTGCCAGCAGCTTAGACAGGAATAATGAAAAACTGTTTTTT. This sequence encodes CASSLDRNNEKLFF.